This is a list of T cell receptor beta chains from one sample in a study of PD-1 blockade in classical Hodgkin lymphoma. Method: immunoSEQ multiplex PCR; TCRdb's copy keeps in-frame clones and lacks some. Among 13,000 or so clones listed, about nine tenths were seen once. Source: peripheral blood mononuclear cells (PBMCs), taken at baseline. All receptors come from a human donor with classical Hodgkin lymphoma. CDR3s include the opening cysteine and the closing phenylalanine or tryptophan. D genes are given only for firm matches. Size tells how often a clone was seen (once, few, many) or the class of an expanded clone, and some rows leave it out.

d_call j_call v_call clone_size cdr3_aa cdr3_nt
- TRBJ2-2 TRBV14 - CASSQEVFDRSGPGELFF TGTGCCAGCAGCCAAGAGGTATTCGACAGATCGGGGCCCGGGGAGCTGTTTTTT
- TRBJ2-1 TRBV2 - CASSDPYRPYEQFF TGTGCCAGCAGTGACCCCTATCGGCCGTATGAGCAGTTCTTC
- TRBJ1-1 TRBV5-6 - CASSWFGTEAFF TGTGCCAGCAGCTGGTTCGGGACAGAAGCTTTCTTT
- TRBJ1-2 TRBV6-4 once CASSDGVNYGYTF TGTGCCAGCAGTGACGGGGTAAACTATGGCTACACCTTC
TRBD1 TRBJ2-3 TRBV5-1 - CASSSLGGVSTDTQYF TGCGCCAGCAGCTCTCTAGGGGGCGTTAGCACAGATACGCAGTATTTT
TRBD1 TRBJ2-2 TRBV5-1 once CASSARDSYTGELFF TGCGCCAGCAGCGCCCGGGACAGTTACACCGGGGAGCTGTTTTTT
- TRBJ1-1 TRBV27 - CASRATVRGEAFF TGTGCCAGCAGAGCGACAGTTCGTGGGGAAGCTTTCTTT
- TRBJ2-2 TRBV5-1 - CASSLPQGRAAPGELFF TGCGCCAGCAGCTTACCTCAGGGAAGGGCCGCACCCGGGGAGCTGTTTTTT
- TRBJ1-3 TRBV7-9 - CASTPLGQGGSGNTIYF TGTGCCAGCACCCCGCTGGGGCAGGGAGGCTCTGGAAACACCATATATTTT
- TRBJ1-1 TRBV19 - CASSLSSGVVEAFF TGTGCCAGTAGTCTTAGTAGCGGTGTCGTTGAAGCTTTCTTT
TRBD1 TRBJ1-1 TRBV5-1 - CASSLDFMWDSEAFF TGCGCCAGCAGCTTGGACTTTATGTGGGACAGTGAAGCTTTCTTT
- TRBJ2-2 TRBV5-1 - CASSPGPLPTGELFF TGCGCCAGCAGTCCGGGCCCCCTCCCCACCGGGGAGCTGTTTTTT
- TRBJ2-2 TRBV6-4 - CASSDSYSGELFF TGTGCCAGCAGTGATTCGTATTCCGGGGAGCTGTTTTTT
TRBD2 TRBJ2-4 TRBV5-1 - CASSLEGTSDIQYF TGCGCCAGCAGCTTGGAAGGGACTAGCGACATTCAGTACTTC
- TRBJ1-6 TRBV5-1 - CASRQPNSPLHF TGCGCCAGCCGACAGCCTAATTCACCCCTCCACTTT
TRBD2 TRBJ2-3 TRBV6-4 - CASSHSGGATDTQYF TGTGCCAGCAGTCATAGCGGGGGGGCGACAGATACGCAGTATTTT
- TRBJ1-4 TRBV5-1 - CASSFGKQGLEKLFF TGCGCCAGCAGCTTTGGGAAACAGGGATTAGAAAAACTGTTTTTT
- TRBJ1-1 TRBV9 - CASSVGGRTNTEAFF TGTGCCAGCAGCGTAGGGGGAAGGACGAACACTGAAGCTTTCTTT
TRBD2 TRBJ2-5 TRBV10-3 - CAISARTGGLQETQYF TGTGCCATCAGTGCGAGGACGGGGGGACTCCAAGAGACCCAGTACTTC
TRBD1 TRBJ2-4 TRBV27 - CASSLLRDVGQGVKNIQYF TGTGCCAGCAGTTTACTAAGAGACGTCGGACAGGGGGTCAAAAACATTCAGTACTTC
TRBD1 TRBJ2-7 TRBV5-1 - CASSLSPDRGREQYF TGCGCCAGCAGCTTATCCCCGGACAGGGGGCGGGAGCAGTACTTC
TRBD1 TRBJ1-6 TRBV5-4 - CASSLKTGGGSPLHF TGTGCCAGCAGCCTAAAGACAGGGGGTGGGTCACCCCTCCACTTT
TRBD1 TRBJ1-1 TRBV5-6 - CASSRGTGGAKAFF TGTGCCAGCAGCCGAGGGACAGGGGGCGCGAAGGCTTTCTTT
- TRBJ2-7 TRBV19 - CASRSSNPGHEQYF TGTGCCAGTAGATCTAGTAACCCGGGCCACGAGCAGTACTTC
- TRBJ2-5 TRBV4-2 - CASSQDLGYREETQYF TGTGCCAGCAGCCAAGATTTAGGGTACCGGGAGGAGACCCAGTACTTC
- TRBJ1-4 TRBV28 - CASSLAGGSTNEKLFF TGTGCCAGCAGTTTGGCCGGAGGCTCAACTAATGAAAAACTGTTTTTT
- TRBJ2-7 TRBV5-1 - CASSLEGGYEQYF TGCGCCAGCAGCTTGGAAGGGGGCTACGAGCAGTACTTC
TRBD2 TRBJ2-1 TRBV4-1 once CASSRGTSGGPNDEQFF TGCGCCAGCAGCCGTGGGACTAGCGGGGGGCCCAACGATGAGCAGTTCTTC
- TRBJ1-5 TRBV7-3 few CASSSIDSTNQPQHF TGTGCCAGCAGCTCCATCGACTCAACTAACCAGCCCCAGCATTTT
- TRBJ2-1 TRBV5-1 - CASSPTGDSYNEQFF TGCGCCAGCAGCCCAACAGGTGACTCCTACAATGAGCAGTTCTTC
- TRBJ1-2 TRBV30 - CAWRVTRTNYGYTF TGTGCCTGGAGGGTAACAAGGACTAACTATGGCTACACCTTC
TRBD1 TRBJ2-5 TRBV5-1 - CASSPQGQGLGETQYF TGCGCCAGCAGCCCGCAGGGACAGGGGTTAGGAGAGACCCAGTACTTC
TRBD2 TRBJ2-7 TRBV11-1 - CASSLDRGDEQYF TGTGCCAGCAGCTTAGATCGGGGGGACGAGCAGTACTTC
- TRBJ1-1 TRBV19 once CASKEGMNTEAFF TGTGCCAGTAAAGAGGGGATGAACACTGAAGCTTTCTTT
- TRBJ1-1 TRBV6-5 - CASSYSVAIEAFF TGTGCCAGCAGTTACTCTGTAGCGATTGAAGCTTTCTTT
TRBD1 TRBJ1-4 TRBV7-8 once CASSLTGASFGEKLFF TGTGCCAGCAGCCTGACAGGGGCAAGTTTCGGTGAAAAACTGTTTTTT
TRBD1 TRBJ1-1 TRBV7-9 - CASSHRGSVDTEAFF TGTGCCAGCAGCCACAGGGGGTCGGTCGACACTGAAGCTTTCTTT
- TRBJ1-3 TRBV28 - CASSLQKLDKGGNTIYF TGTGCCAGCAGTTTACAAAAACTAGACAAAGGAGGAAACACCATATATTTT
TRBD1 TRBJ1-4 TRBV25-1 - CASSARGSGTGLNEKLFF TGTGCCAGCAGTGCGCGAGGCTCCGGGACAGGGCTTAATGAAAAACTGTTTTTT
TRBD1 TRBJ1-1 TRBV5-1 - CASSQWTGNTEAFF TGCGCCAGCAGCCAATGGACAGGGAACACTGAAGCTTTCTTT
- TRBJ1-6 TRBV28 once CASVSSYNSPLHF TGTGCCAGCGTAAGCTCCTATAATTCACCCCTCCACTTT
- TRBJ2-7 TRBV30 - CAWTSVPQGEQYF TGTGCCTGGACTAGTGTACCCCAGGGCGAGCAGTACTTC